The rows below give T cell receptor beta chains drawn from one sample of a study of human T cells and chemical hapten exposure. TCRdb called the RACE reads again in MiXCR, with one record for every CDR3 protein. The sample holds more than 70,000 distinct CDR3 sequences, 11% seen once. The starting material was whole blood, obtained in connection with sensitization to the hapten diphenylcyclopropenone (DPC). These receptors all come from a woman younger than 45 with alopecia areata. Some clones in this sample may be carry-over from other donors' samples. Each CDR3 is given with its conserved first and last residue. D genes are given only for firm matches. Some rows mark clone size as missing; the rest say once, few, many or name a class of expanded clone.

D: NA
V: TRBV20-1
size: NA
J: TRBJ2-7
DNA: TGCAGTGCTAGAGATTCTACCAGGGGTCTTGTCGAGCAGTACTTC
CDR3: CSARDSTRGLVEQYF

D: NA
V: TRBV7-2
size: many
J: TRBJ1-1
DNA: TGTGCCAGCAGCTTAGTCGCCTGGAACACTGAAGCTTTCTTT
CDR3: CASSLVAWNTEAFF

D: NA
V: TRBV10-3
size: NA
J: TRBJ1-2
DNA: TGTGCCATCAGTGAGCTAGAAGGATATGGCTACACCTTC
CDR3: CAISELEGYGYTF

D: NA
V: TRBV27
size: many
J: TRBJ1-4
DNA: TGTGCCAGCAGTTTATCGCGACAGGATCATGAAAAACTGTTTTTT
CDR3: CASSLSRQDHEKLFF

D: NA
V: TRBV7-9
size: few
J: TRBJ1-4
DNA: TGTGTCAGCAGAGGCGCTAATGAAAAACTGTTTTTT
CDR3: CVSRGANEKLFF

D: TRBD1
V: TRBV28
size: few
J: TRBJ2-5
DNA: TGTGCCAGCGCGGAAACAGGGGGCGGAGAGACCCAGTACTTC
CDR3: CASAETGGGETQYF

D: TRBD1
V: TRBV20-1
size: many
J: TRBJ2-5
DNA: TGCAGTGCTAGACAGGGGGCGCCGTACGAGACCCAGTACTTC
CDR3: CSARQGAPYETQYF

D: NA
V: TRBV7-2
size: NA
J: TRBJ2-2
DNA: TGTGCCAGCACTCCGATAACCGGGGAGCTGTTTTTT
CDR3: CASTPITGELFF

D: NA
V: TRBV28
size: many
J: TRBJ1-1
DNA: TGTGCCAGCAGTTCAAAAAACGGCAGAGACCCACACACTGAAGCTTTCTTT
CDR3: CASSSKNGRDPHTEAFF

D: NA
V: TRBV28
size: once
J: TRBJ2-7
DNA: TGTGCCAGCACGGGACGGCGCCTCGAGCAGTACTTC
CDR3: CASTGRRLEQYF

D: TRBD1
V: TRBV7-2
size: many
J: TRBJ2-5
DNA: TGTGCCAGCAGCCAGGTGACAGGGAGTGGAGGTAAAGAGACCCAGTACTTC
CDR3: CASSQVTGSGGKETQYF

D: NA
V: TRBV7-9
size: few
J: TRBJ1-1
DNA: TGTGCCAGCAGCCTGAGGACGGTGTCGAACACTGAAGCTTTCTTT
CDR3: CASSLRTVSNTEAFF

D: NA
V: TRBV5-1
size: few
J: TRBJ1-1
DNA: TGCGCCAGCAGCACGGCTCAGGGGAACACTGAAGCTTTCTTT
CDR3: CASSTAQGNTEAFF

D: TRBD2
V: TRBV19
size: NA
J: TRBJ2-3
DNA: TGTGCCAGTAGTTCCCGCCGGGGCGGGGGGCGCACAGATACGCAGTATTTT
CDR3: CASSSRRGGGRTDTQYF

D: NA
V: TRBV7-2
size: NA
J: TRBJ2-2
DNA: TGTGCCAGCGCAGATCCCCGGTACACCGGGGAGCTGTTTTTT
CDR3: CASADPRYTGELFF

D: TRBD1
V: TRBV29-1
size: many
J: TRBJ2-1
DNA: TGCAGCGCCAGAAGGGGGCTGGACAATGAGCAGTTCTTC
CDR3: CSARRGLDNEQFF

D: NA
V: TRBV28
size: NA
J: TRBJ2-1
DNA: TGTGCCAGCAGTTCCCCCGAGGTCGGGGGCAATGAGCAGTTCTTC
CDR3: CASSSPEVGGNEQFF

D: NA
V: TRBV3-1
size: many
J: TRBJ2-5
DNA: TGTGCCAGCAGCCAAGATCCTCGGGAGACCCAGTACTTC
CDR3: CASSQDPRETQYF

D: NA
V: TRBV6-1
size: many
J: TRBJ2-3
DNA: TGTGCCAGCAGTTGGGGGGTAAGCACAGATACGCAGTATTTT
CDR3: CASSWGVSTDTQYF

D: NA
V: TRBV2
size: many
J: TRBJ2-1
DNA: TGTGCCAGCAAATGGGACTCCTACAATGAGCAGTTCTTC
CDR3: CASKWDSYNEQFF

D: NA
V: TRBV28
size: NA
J: TRBJ2-1
DNA: TGTGCCAGCGGGGGGCACAATGAGCAGTTCTTC
CDR3: CASGGHNEQFF

D: TRBD1
V: TRBV24-1
size: few
J: TRBJ2-2
DNA: TGTGCCACCAGTGATTCGGTACAGGGGTCCGGGGAGCTGTTTTTT
CDR3: CATSDSVQGSGELFF

D: TRBD1
V: TRBV28
size: NA
J: TRBJ2-2
DNA: TGTGCCACCGGACAGGGTGATACCGGGGAGCTGTTTTTT
CDR3: CATGQGDTGELFF

D: NA
V: TRBV14
size: many
J: TRBJ2-1
DNA: TGTGCCAGCAGCCAAGATGCCGGTGCGAGGGCCCGCGAGCAGTTCTTC
CDR3: CASSQDAGARAREQFF

D: TRBD2
V: TRBV12-3/TRBV12-4
size: NA
J: TRBJ2-2
DNA: TGTGCCAGCAGTGATGGACTAGCGGGAGAAACCGGGGAGCTGTTTTTT
CDR3: CASSDGLAGETGELFF

D: TRBD2
V: TRBV7-2
size: many
J: TRBJ2-1
DNA: TGTGCCAGCAGCCCCGAAGCGGGAGCTGAGCAGTTCTTC
CDR3: CASSPEAGAEQFF

D: NA
V: TRBV7-2
size: many
J: TRBJ1-6
DNA: TGTGCCAGCACCCGATCGTCGGACGGGTACTCACCCCTCCACTTT
CDR3: CASTRSSDGYSPLHF

D: TRBD2
V: TRBV28
size: few
J: TRBJ2-7
DNA: TGTGCCAGCACCTCGGGGGGGTACGAGCAGTACTTC
CDR3: CASTSGGYEQYF

D: TRBD2
V: TRBV28
size: few
J: TRBJ2-7
DNA: TGTGCCAGCACCCTAGGGAGTAGCGGGACCAACGAGCAGTACTTC
CDR3: CASTLGSSGTNEQYF

D: TRBD1
V: TRBV7-2
size: many
J: TRBJ2-2
DNA: TGTGCCAGCAGCTCGACAGGGGACACCGGGGAGCTGTTTTTT
CDR3: CASSSTGDTGELFF

D: NA
V: TRBV6-5
size: NA
J: TRBJ2-3
DNA: TGTGCCAGCAGTTACTCAACAGCGGGCACAGATACGCAGTATTTT
CDR3: CASSYSTAGTDTQYF

D: NA
V: TRBV30
size: few
J: TRBJ1-1
DNA: TGTGCCTGGAGTCGGGCCACTGAAGCTTTCTTT
CDR3: CAWSRATEAFF

D: TRBD2
V: TRBV29-1
size: many
J: TRBJ2-5
DNA: TGCAGCGTTGGACGGGAGGGCCTAGGGCAAGAGACCCAGTACTTC
CDR3: CSVGREGLGQETQYF

D: NA
V: TRBV28
size: many
J: TRBJ2-4
DNA: TGTGCCAGCAGTCCCCTTGCTAGTGGAAACATTCAGTACTTC
CDR3: CASSPLASGNIQYF

D: NA
V: TRBV2
size: many
J: TRBJ1-5
DNA: TGTGCCAGCGGAAGGACAGAAAATTATAGCAATCAGCCCCAGCATTTT
CDR3: CASGRTENYSNQPQHF

D: NA
V: TRBV5-4
size: few
J: TRBJ1-2
DNA: TGTGCCAGCAGCTTGGGGTCAGGGATAGGGGCTAACTATGGCTACACCTTC
CDR3: CASSLGSGIGANYGYTF

D: NA
V: TRBV20-1
size: many
J: TRBJ1-2
DNA: TGCAGTGCTACCCTTAGGACAGAACATCTCCGCTATGGCTACACCTTC
CDR3: CSATLRTEHLRYGYTF

D: NA
V: TRBV29-1
size: many
J: TRBJ2-5
DNA: TGCAGCGTGGAAGGCCTGGGGATTGGGCTGGAGACCCAGTACTTC
CDR3: CSVEGLGIGLETQYF

D: NA
V: TRBV28
size: few
J: TRBJ2-3
DNA: TGTGCCAGCAGTCTGGACCCTGTTACGCAGTATTTT
CDR3: CASSLDPVTQYF

D: NA
V: TRBV5-1
size: many
J: TRBJ1-1
DNA: TGCGCCAGCAGGCATGGGGTCAACACTGAAGCTTTCTTT
CDR3: CASRHGVNTEAFF

D: TRBD2
V: TRBV5-1
size: few
J: TRBJ2-1
DNA: TGCGCCAGCAGCTTCTCCGCGGGGGGCTACTCCTACAATGAGCAGTTCTTC
CDR3: CASSFSAGGYSYNEQFF

D: NA
V: TRBV9
size: NA
J: TRBJ2-3
DNA: TGTGCCAGCAGCGCCACTACGGGCACAGATACGCAGTATTTT
CDR3: CASSATTGTDTQYF

D: NA
V: TRBV6-5
size: many
J: TRBJ2-3
DNA: TGTGCCAGCACCGAAGGTGGGACAGATACGCAGTATTTT
CDR3: CASTEGGTDTQYF

D: NA
V: TRBV12-3/TRBV12-4
size: NA
J: TRBJ1-5
DNA: TGTGCCAGCAGTTTGAAAGACAATCAGCCCCAGCATTTT
CDR3: CASSLKDNQPQHF

D: NA
V: TRBV29-1
size: many
J: TRBJ1-1
DNA: TGCAGCGTCACCCGGGTTCTGGCGATTAGTGAAGCTTTCTTT
CDR3: CSVTRVLAISEAFF

D: TRBD1
V: TRBV29-1
size: many
J: TRBJ1-2
DNA: TGCAGCGTTGGACAGGGAGGCTACACCTTC
CDR3: CSVGQGGYTF

D: TRBD2
V: TRBV11-1
size: few
J: TRBJ2-1
DNA: TGTGCCAGCAGCCCGGGACTAGCGCGTAACAATGAGCAGTTCTTC
CDR3: CASSPGLARNNEQFF

D: TRBD1
V: TRBV28
size: many
J: TRBJ2-2
DNA: TGTGCCAGCAGAAACCGGGGACAGGGTGGCGGGGAGCTGTTTTTT
CDR3: CASRNRGQGGGELFF

D: NA
V: TRBV7-6
size: NA
J: TRBJ2-1
DNA: TGTGCCAGCAGCTTAGAGCTCTGGACGCCCCAGTTCTTC
CDR3: CASSLELWTPQFF

D: NA
V: TRBV7-2
size: many
J: TRBJ1-1
DNA: TGTGCCAGCAGCCCAACCTCGAGGGGTGAAGCTTTCTTT
CDR3: CASSPTSRGEAFF

D: NA
V: TRBV19
size: NA
J: TRBJ2-2
DNA: TGTGCCAGTAGTGTTAGACTTAACACCGGGGAGCTGTTTTTT
CDR3: CASSVRLNTGELFF